Here is one T cell receptor beta chain with its context. TCRdb keeps only in-frame clones here, not all; method: immunoSEQ multiplex PCR. The data show about half a million clones, 81% seen once. Genomic DNA from unsorted samples was obtained from 70 million to 90 million PBMCs (per sample). These data belong to a study of shared clonotypes between healthy human individuals. The CDR3 consists of 14 residues. CDR1 and CDR2 from the germline V gene are LNHNV and YYDKDF (reference sequence). Trimming cost V 1 base and J 4 bases, with 10 bases left between them. V gene TRBV15 combines with J gene TRBJ2-5; maybe TRBD2 (6 bases). The sequence was collected from a woman in her 40s in good health. Some clones in this sample may be carry-over from other donors' samples. Sequenced input: PBMCs. CDR3 region: CATSRGGALETQYF. The CDR3 bases are TGTGCCACCAGCAGAGGCGGGGCCTTAGAGACCCAGTACTTC.